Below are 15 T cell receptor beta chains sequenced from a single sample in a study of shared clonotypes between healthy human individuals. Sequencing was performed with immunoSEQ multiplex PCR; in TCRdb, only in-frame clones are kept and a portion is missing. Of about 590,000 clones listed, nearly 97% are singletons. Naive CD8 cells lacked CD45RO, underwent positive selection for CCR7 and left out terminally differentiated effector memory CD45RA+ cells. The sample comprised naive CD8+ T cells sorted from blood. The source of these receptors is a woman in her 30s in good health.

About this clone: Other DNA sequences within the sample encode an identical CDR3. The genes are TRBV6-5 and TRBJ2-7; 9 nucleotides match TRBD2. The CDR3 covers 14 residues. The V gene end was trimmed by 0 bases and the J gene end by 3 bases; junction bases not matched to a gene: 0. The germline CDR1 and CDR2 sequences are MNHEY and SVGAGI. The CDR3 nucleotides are TGTGCCAGCAGTTACTCTAGCGGGAGCTACGAGCAGTACTTC. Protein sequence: CASSYSSGSYEQYF.

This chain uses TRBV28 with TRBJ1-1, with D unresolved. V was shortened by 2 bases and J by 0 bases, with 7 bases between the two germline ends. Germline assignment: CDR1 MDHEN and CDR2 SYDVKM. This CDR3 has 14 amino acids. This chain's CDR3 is CASSLTRMNTEAFF. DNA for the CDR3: TGTGCCAGCAGTTTAACAAGAATGAACACTGAAGCTTTCTTT. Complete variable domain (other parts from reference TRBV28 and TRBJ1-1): DVKVTQSSRYLVKRTGEKVFLECVQDMDHENMFWYRQDPGLGLRLIYFSYDVKMKEKGDIPEGYSVSREKKERFSLILESASTNQTSMYLCASSLTRMNTEAFFGQGTRLTVV.

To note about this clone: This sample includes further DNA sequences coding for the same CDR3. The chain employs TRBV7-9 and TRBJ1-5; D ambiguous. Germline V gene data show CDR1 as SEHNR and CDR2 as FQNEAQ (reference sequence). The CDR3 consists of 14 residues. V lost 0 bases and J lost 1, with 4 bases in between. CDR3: CASSLAGSNQPQHF. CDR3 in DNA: TGTGCCAGCAGCTTAGCGGGCAGCAATCAGCCCCAGCATTTT. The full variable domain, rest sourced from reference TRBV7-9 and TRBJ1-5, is DTGVSQNPRHKITKRGQNVTFRCDPISEHNRLYWYRQTLGQGPEFLTYFQNEAQLEKSRLLSDRFSAERPKGSFSTLEIQRTEQGDSAMYLCASSLAGSNQPQHFGDGTRLSIL.

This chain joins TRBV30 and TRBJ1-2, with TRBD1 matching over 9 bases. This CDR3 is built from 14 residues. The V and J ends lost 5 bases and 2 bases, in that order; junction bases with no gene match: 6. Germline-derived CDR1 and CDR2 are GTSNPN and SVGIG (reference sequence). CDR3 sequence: CAWDGTGKNYGYTF. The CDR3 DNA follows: TGTGCCTGGGACGGGACAGGGAAAAACTATGGCTACACCTTC.

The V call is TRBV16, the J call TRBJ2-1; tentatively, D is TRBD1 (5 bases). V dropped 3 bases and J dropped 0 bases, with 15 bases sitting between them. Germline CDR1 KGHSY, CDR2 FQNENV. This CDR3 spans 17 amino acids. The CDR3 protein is CASSQTGQTYSYNEQFF. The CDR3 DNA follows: TGTGCCAGCAGCCAGACCGGACAAACCTACTCCTACAATGAGCAGTTCTTC.

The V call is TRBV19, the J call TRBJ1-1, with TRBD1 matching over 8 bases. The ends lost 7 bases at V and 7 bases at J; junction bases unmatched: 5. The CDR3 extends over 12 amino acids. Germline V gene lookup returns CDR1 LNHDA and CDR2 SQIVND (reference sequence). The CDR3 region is CASTQDRDEAFF. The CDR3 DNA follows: TGTGCCAGTACCCAGGACAGGGATGAAGCTTTCTTT. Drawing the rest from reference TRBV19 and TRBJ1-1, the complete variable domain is DGGITQSPKYLFRKEGQNVTLSCEQNLNHDAMYWYRQDPGQGLRLIYYSQIVNDFQKGDIAEGYSVSREKKESFPLTVTSAQKNPTAFYLCASTQDRDEAFFGQGTRLTVV.

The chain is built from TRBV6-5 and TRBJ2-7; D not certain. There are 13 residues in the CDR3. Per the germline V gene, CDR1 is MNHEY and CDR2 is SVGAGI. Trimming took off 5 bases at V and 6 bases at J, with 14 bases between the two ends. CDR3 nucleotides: TGTGCCAGCAGTCCGGACGTGAGTGGCGAGCAGTACTTC. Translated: CASSPDVSGEQYF.

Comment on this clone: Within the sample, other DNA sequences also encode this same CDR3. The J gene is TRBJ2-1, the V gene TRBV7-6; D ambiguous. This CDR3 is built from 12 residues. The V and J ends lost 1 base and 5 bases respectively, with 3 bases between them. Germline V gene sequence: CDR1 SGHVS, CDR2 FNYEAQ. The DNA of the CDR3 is TGTGCCAGCAGCTTAGGAAACAATGAGCAGTTCTTC. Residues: CASSLGNNEQFF.

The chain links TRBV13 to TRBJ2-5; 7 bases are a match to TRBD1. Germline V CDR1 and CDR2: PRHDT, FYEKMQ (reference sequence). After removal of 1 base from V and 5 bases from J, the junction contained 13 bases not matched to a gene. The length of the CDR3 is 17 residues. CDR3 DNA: TGTGCCAGCAGCTTAGACGGTTCGACAGGGTACGAGGAGACCCAGTACTTC. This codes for CASSLDGSTGYEETQYF.

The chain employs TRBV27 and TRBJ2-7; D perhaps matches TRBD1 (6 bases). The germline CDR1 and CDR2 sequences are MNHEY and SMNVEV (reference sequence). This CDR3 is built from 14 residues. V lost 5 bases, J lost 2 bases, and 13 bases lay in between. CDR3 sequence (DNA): TGTGCCAGCAGTGTCAGGGGTTTGGCCTACGAGCAGTACTTC. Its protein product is CASSVRGLAYEQYF.

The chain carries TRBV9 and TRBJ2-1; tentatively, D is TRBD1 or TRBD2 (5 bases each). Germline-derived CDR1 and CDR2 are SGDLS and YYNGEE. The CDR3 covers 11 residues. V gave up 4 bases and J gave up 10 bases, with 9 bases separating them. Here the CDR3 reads CASSTGAEQFF. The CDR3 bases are TGTGCCAGCAGCACCGGGGCCGAGCAGTTCTTC.

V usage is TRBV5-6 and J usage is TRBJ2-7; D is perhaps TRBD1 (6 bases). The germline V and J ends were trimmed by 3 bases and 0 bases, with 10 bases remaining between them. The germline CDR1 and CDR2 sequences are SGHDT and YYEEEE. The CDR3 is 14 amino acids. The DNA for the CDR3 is TGTGCCAGCAGCTCAGGACAGAGCTCCTACGAGCAGTACTTC. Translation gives CASSSGQSSYEQYF.

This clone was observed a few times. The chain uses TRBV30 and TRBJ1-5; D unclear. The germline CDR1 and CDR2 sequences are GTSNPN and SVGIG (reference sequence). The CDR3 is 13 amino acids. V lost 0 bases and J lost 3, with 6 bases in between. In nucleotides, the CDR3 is TGTGCCTGGAGTGTACATTTCAATCAGCCCCAGCATTTT. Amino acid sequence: CAWSVHFNQPQHF.

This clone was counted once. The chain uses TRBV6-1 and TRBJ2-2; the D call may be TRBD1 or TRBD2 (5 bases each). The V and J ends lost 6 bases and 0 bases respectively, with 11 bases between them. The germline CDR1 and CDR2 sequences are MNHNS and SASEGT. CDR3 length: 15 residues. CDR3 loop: CASRPRGANTGELFF. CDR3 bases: TGTGCCAGCAGGCCGAGGGGAGCGAACACCGGGGAGCTGTTTTTT.

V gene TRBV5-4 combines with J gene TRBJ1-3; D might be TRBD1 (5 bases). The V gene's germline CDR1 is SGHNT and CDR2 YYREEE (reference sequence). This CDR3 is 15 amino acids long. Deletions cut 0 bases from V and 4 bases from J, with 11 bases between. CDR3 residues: CASSLAGGTGNTIYF. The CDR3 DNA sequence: TGTGCCAGCAGCTTGGCTGGGGGTACGGGAAACACCATATATTTT.